This T cell receptor beta chain was captured by sequencing in a study of CD8 T cells in Susac syndrome. Regarding the study as a whole: Across the total CD8+ repertoires, over 15 Susac-specific public clones were detected, and across the CD8+ TEMRA repertoires, four or five such clones were detected.

Points on this clonotype: Its antigen remains unknown.

Reverse transcription of about 0.5 to 1 ug RNA used random hexamers. TCRdb re-called the immunoSEQ multiplex PCR reads with MiXCR, one entry per CDR3 protein. The data hold around 69,000 distinct CDR3 sequences, with under 95% observed a single time. Trimming removed 0 bases from V and 7 bases from J, with 17 bases in between. CDR3 length: 15 residues. In germline, CDR1 is SGHDT, CDR2 YYEEEE. The origin of this receptor is a human donor with Susac syndrome. Sequenced material: CD8+ T cells from PBMCs. V gene TRBV5-6 combines with J gene TRBJ2-7; a weak D match, TRBD2 (7 bases). CDR3 nucleotides: TGTGCCAGCAGCTTGGTTGCACAGGGACTACGAGAGCAGTACTTC. Its translation is CASSLVAQGLREQYF.